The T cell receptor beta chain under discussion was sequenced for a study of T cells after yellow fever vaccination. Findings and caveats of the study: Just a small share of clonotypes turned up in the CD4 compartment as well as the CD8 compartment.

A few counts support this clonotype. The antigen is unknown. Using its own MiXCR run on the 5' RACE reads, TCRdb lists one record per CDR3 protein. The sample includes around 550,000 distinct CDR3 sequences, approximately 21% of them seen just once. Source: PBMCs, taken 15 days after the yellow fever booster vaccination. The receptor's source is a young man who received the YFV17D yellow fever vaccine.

The CDR3 DNA sequence: TGTGCCAGCAGCTTAGGGTCAGGGGTCCACGAGCAGTACTTC. Its protein is CASSLGSGVHEQYF. The chain uses TRBV7-9 and TRBJ2-7, with D possibly TRBD1 on 6 matching bases. Germline CDR1 SEHNR, CDR2 FQNEAQ (reference sequence). The CDR3 runs 14 residues. V was cut by 1 base and J by 5 bases, with 12 bases left in between.